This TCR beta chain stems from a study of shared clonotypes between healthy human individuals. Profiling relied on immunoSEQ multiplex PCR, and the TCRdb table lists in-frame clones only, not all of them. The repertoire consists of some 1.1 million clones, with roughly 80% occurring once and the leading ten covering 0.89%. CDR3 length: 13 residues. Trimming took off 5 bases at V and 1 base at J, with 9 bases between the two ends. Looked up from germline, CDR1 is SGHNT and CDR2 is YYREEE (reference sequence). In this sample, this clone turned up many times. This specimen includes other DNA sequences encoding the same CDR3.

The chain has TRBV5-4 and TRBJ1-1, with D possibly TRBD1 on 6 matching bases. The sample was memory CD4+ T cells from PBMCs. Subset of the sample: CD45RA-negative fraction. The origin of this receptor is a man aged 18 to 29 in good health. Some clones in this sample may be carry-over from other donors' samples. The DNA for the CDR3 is TGTGCCAGCAGTCGAGGGGGGAACACTGAAGCTTTCTTT. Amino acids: CASSRGGNTEAFF.